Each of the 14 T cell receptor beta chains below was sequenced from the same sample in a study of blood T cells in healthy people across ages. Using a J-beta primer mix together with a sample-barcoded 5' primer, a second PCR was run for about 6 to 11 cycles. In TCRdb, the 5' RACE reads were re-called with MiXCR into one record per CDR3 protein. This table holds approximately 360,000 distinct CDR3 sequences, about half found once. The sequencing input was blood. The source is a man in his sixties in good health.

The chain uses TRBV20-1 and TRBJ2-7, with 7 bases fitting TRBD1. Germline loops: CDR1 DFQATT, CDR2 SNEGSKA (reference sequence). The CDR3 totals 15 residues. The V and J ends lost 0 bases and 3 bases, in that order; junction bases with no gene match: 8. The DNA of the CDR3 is TGCAGTGCTAGAGATGTAGGACAGGCCTTCTACGAGCAGTACTTC. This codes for CSARDVGQAFYEQYF.

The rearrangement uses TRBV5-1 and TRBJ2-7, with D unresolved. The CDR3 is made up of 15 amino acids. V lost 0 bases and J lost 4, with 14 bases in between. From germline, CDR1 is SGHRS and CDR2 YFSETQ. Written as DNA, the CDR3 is TGCGCCAGCAGCTTGGACCGACCGGCAGCTTACGAGCAGTACTTC. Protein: CASSLDRPAAYEQYF.

DNA of the CDR3: TGTGCCAGCAGCTTAGTTGGTAACGACCTCACAGATACGCAGTATTTT. Its translation is CASSLVGNDLTDTQYF. This rearrangement joins TRBV11-2 to TRBJ2-3; D not certain. This CDR3 contains 16 residues. The V and J ends lost 1 base and 2 bases respectively, with 13 bases between them. CDR1 SGHAT and CDR2 FQNNGV come from the germline V gene.

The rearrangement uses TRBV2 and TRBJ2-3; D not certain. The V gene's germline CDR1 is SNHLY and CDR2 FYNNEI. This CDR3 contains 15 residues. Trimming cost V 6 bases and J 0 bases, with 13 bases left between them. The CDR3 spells CASSDEDGSTDTQYF. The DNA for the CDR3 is TGTGCCAGCAGCGACGAAGATGGGAGCACAGATACGCAGTATTTT.

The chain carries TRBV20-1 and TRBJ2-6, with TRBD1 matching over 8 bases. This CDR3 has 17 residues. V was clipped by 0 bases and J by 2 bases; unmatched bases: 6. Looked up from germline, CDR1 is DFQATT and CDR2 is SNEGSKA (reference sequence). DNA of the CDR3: TGCAGTGCTAGAGACCGACAGGGGCGGGCTGGGGCCAACGTCCTGACTTTC. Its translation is CSARDRQGRAGANVLTF.

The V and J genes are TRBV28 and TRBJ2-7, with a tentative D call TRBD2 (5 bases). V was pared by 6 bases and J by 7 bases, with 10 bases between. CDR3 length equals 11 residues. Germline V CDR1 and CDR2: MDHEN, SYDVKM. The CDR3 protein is CASSVRDEQYF. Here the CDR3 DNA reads TGTGCCAGCAGCGTCCGGGATGAGCAGTACTTC.

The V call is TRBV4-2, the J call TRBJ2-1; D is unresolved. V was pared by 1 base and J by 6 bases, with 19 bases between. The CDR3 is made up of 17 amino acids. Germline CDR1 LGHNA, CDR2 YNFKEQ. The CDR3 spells CASSQGGSSPAVNEQFF. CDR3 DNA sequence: TGTGCCAGCAGCCAAGGAGGCTCCAGCCCGGCGGTCAATGAGCAGTTCTTC.

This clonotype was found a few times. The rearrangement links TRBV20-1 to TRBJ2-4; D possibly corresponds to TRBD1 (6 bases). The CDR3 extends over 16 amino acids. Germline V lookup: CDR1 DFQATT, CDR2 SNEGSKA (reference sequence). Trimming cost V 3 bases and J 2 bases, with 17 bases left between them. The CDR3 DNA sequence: TGCAGTGCTAGGTTTGATGGGGGCCCCTCCAAAAACATTCAGTACTTC. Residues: CSARFDGGPSKNIQYF.

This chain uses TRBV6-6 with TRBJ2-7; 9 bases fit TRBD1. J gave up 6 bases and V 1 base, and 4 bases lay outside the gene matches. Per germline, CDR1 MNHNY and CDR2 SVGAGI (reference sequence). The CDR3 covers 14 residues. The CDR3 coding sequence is TGTGCCAGCAGTTACTTGACAGGGGGATCCGAGCAGTACTTC. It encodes CASSYLTGGSEQYF.

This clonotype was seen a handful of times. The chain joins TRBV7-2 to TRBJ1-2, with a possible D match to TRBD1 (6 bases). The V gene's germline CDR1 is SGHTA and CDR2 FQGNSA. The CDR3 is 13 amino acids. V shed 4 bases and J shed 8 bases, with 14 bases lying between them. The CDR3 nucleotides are TGTGCCAGCAGCTCTCCTGGGGGGCTGGGCTACACCTTC. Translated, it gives CASSSPGGLGYTF.

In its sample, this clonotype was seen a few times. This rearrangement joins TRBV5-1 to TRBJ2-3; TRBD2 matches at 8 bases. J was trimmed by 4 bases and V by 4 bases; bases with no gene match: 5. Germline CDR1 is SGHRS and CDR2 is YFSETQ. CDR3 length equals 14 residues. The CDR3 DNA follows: TGCGCCAGCAGCCCGACTAGCGCGGCAGATACGCAGTATTTT. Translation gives CASSPTSAADTQYF.

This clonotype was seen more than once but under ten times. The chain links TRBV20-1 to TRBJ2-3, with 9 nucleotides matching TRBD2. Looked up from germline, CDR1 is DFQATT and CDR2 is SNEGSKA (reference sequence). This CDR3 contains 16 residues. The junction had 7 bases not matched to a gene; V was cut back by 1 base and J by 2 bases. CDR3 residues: CSARGAGGLHTDTQYF. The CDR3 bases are TGCAGTGCTAGAGGGGCGGGGGGGCTACACACAGATACGCAGTATTTT.

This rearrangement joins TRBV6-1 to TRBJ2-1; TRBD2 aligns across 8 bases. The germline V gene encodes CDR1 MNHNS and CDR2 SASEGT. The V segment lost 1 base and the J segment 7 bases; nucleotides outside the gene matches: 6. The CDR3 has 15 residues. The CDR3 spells CASSEGSSGKNEQFF. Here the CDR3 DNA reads TGTGCCAGCAGTGAAGGCAGTAGCGGGAAGAATGAGCAGTTCTTC.

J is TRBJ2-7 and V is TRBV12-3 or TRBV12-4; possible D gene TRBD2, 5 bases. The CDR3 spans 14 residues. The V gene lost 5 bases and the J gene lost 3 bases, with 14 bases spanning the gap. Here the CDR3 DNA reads TGTGCCAGCAGTCCAACGACCGGGGTCTACGAGCAGTACTTC. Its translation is CASSPTTGVYEQYF.